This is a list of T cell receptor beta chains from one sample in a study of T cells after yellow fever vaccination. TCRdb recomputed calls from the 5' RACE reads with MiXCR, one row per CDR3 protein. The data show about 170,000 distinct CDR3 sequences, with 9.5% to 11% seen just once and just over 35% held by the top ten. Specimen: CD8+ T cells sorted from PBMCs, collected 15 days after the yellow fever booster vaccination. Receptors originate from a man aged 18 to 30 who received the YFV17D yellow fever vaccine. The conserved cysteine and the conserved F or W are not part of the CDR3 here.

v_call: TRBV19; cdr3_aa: ASSIATGFDQPQH
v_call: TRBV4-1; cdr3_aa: ASSLTGVGTGELF
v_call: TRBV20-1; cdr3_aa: SARNAGGAYNEQF
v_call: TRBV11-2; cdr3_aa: ASSFSLYRDRGFKETQY
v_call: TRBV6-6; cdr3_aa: ASSYKQDLQETQY
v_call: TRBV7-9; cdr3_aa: ASSLVPGQGLTDTQY
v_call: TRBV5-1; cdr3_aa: ASSRRAGGQETQY
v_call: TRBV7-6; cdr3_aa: ASSLAPSATGLEQF
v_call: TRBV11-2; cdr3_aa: ASSLSRSTEAF
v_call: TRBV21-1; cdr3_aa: ASSKEGVSPYGYT
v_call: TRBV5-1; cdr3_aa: ASSPFPAGIYNEQF
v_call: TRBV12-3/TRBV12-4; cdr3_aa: ASSSSGTVPSYGYT
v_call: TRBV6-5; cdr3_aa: ASSYKGRCEQF
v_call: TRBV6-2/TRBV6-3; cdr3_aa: ASTLQDRAYNEQF
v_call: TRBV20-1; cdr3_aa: SARTGGYTEAF
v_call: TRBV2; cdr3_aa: ASSVGTRELF
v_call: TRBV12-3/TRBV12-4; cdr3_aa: ASGPRSFAGSDRAGELF
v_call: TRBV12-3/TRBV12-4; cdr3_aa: ASSLALRGTDNEQF
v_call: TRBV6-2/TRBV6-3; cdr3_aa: ASSSRQGYVAGYT
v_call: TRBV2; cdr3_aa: ASILFTGNQETQY
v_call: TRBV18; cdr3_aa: ASSPPRGMPGTEAF
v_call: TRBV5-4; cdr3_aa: ASTNGPLDGYT
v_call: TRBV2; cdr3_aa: ATKADTQY
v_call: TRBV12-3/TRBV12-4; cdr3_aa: ASSRNGELF
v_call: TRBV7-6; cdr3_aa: ASSLTVSGTGSTEAF
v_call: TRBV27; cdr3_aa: ASSPGLLPNEQF
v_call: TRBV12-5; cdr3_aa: ASGPTSAYHPDTQY
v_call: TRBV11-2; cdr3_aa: ASSLIGERGYT
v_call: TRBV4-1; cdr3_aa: ASSSQGATNEKLF
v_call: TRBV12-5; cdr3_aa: ASGLVVAGHGPETQY
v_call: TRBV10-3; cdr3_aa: AISRGGGEAYEQY
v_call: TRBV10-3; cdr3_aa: AISDRGPQETQY
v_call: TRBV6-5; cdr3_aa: ASSYEMVGRSEQY
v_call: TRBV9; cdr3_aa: ASSVETGPGNTIY
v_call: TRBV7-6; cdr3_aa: ASSLGITGLNTEAF
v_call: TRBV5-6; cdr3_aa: ASSFMALSVGAGETQY
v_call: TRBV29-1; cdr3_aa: SVVGFAGQY
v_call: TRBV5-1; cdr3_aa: ASSLERTPATEAF
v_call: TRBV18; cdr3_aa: ASSPNGGALTQY
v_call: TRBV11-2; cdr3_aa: ASSFGEETNEKLF
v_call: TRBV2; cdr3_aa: ASSGRTTSGELF
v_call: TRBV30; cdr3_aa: AWSATVYEQY
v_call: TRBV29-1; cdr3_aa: SVEYRGAGETQY
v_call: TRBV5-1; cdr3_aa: ASSLSGFVTETQY
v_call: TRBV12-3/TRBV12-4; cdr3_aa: ASSFQVYEQY
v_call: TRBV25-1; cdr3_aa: ASSALETQY
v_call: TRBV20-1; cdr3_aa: SARVTSGGPTYEQY
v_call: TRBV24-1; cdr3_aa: ATSDLGDTQY
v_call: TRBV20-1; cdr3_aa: SARLGEQY
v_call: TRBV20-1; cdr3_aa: SASDGTGGWEQY
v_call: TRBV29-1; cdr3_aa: SGQAANTGELF
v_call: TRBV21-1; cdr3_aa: ASSDPLGPYGAQETQY
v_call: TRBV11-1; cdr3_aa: ASSLVPLRGEQF
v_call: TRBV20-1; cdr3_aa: SASGQGNNQPQH